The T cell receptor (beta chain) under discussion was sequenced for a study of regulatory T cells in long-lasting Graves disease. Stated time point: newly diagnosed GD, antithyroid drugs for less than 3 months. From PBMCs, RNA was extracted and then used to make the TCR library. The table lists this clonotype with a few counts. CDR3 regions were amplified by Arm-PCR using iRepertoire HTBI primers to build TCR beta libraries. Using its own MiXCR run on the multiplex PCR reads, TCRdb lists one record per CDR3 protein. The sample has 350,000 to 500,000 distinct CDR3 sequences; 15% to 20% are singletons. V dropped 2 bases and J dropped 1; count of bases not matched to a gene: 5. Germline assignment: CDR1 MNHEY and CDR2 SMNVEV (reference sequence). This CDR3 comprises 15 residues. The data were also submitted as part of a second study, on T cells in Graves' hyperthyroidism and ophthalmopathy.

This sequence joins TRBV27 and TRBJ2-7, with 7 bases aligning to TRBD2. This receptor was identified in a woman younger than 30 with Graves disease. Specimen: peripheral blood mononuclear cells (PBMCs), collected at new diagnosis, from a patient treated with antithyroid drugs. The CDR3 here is CASSLTRGSSYEQYF. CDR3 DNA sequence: TGTGCCAGCAGTTTAACGCGCGGGAGTTCCTACGAGCAGTACTTC.